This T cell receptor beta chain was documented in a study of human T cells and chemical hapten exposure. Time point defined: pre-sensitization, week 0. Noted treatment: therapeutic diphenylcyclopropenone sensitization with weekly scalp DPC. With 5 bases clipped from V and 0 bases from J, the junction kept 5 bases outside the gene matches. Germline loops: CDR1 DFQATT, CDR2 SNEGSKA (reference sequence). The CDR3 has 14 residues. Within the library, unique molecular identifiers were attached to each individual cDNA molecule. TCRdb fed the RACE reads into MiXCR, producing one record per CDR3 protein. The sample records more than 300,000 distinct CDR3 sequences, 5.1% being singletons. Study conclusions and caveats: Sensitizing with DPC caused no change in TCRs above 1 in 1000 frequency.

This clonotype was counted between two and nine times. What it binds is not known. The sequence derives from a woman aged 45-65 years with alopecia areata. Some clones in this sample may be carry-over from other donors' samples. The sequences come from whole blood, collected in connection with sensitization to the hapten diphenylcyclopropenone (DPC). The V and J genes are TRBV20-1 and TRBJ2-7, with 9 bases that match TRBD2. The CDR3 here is CSAPRLAVSYEQYF. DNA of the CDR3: TGCAGTGCTCCGAGACTAGCGGTCTCCTACGAGCAGTACTTC.